This T cell receptor beta chain was sequenced for a study of T cell repertoires in cytomegalovirus infection. In the study overall: CMV infection and matching HLA type were both indicated by public TCR beta signatures. Points from the study as a whole: Ex vivo, HLA-C-restricted CMV-specific TCR beta clonotypes prevailed over the rest of the response. Identification of carriers of CMV plus the relevant HLA was achieved through cumulative public TCR beta family frequency.

CDR3 length: 17 residues. CDR1 and CDR2 (germline): MNHEY, SVGEGT. The trim removed 0 bases at V and 8 bases at J, leaving 13 bases unmatched. This clonotype was recorded at least ten times. The antigen remains undetermined. TCRdb recomputed calls from the reads with MiXCR, one row per CDR3 protein. The table lists 250,000 or so distinct CDR3 sequences, less than 9.5% of them singletons. Sequencing was carried out using PBMCs. The J gene is TRBJ2-1, the V gene TRBV6-2 or TRBV6-3, with TRBD2 matching over 7 bases. This receptor was identified in a human donor in good health (CMV status not recorded). Some clones in this sample may be carry-over from other donors' samples. The CDR3 sequence: CASSYSHGGGRADEQFF. The CDR3 bases are TGTGCCAGCAGTTACTCCCACGGTGGAGGGAGGGCCGATGAGCAGTTCTTC.